This paragraph reports one T cell receptor beta chain. These data are taken from a study of blood T cell repertoires in COVID-19. On the study more broadly: Acute and convalescent COVID-19 samples came from the United States, Italy and Spain. T cells, B-cell-depleted T cells, or PBMCs supplied cDNA or gDNA.

Participants came from fewer than 25 US areas, aged roughly 18 to 90 years. Cohorts were based on clinical histories the participants reported. The repertoire was sequenced with immunoSEQ multiplex PCR; TCRdb's copy has only in-frame clones and lacks some. This table holds about 310,000 clones, 75% to 90% found once. Sequencing input: PBMCs or T cells enriched from blood (not recorded which). The receptor was isolated from a man in his thirties or forties who had recovered from COVID-19.

The CDR3 is CATNTGTSFLNEQFF. The CDR3 nucleotides are TGTGCCACCAACACCGGGACTAGTTTCCTGAATGAGCAGTTCTTC. J is TRBJ2-1 and V is TRBV27; 8 bases are shared with TRBD2. This CDR3 has 15 amino acids. CDR1 and CDR2 from the germline V gene are MNHEY and SMNVEV (reference sequence). The trim removed 10 bases at V and 7 bases at J, leaving 15 bases unmatched.